What follows describes a single TCR beta chain. These data originate in a study of blood T cell repertoires in COVID-19. The method was immunoSEQ multiplex PCR; TCRdb's version includes in-frame clones alone and lacks a portion of them. The table records over 30,000 clones, more than 70% of them present only once. CDR1 and CDR2 (germline): SGHRS, YFSETQ. With V trimmed by 0 bases and J by 10 bases, 13 bases remained unmatched. The CDR3 totals 18 residues. The receptor comes from a man older than 75 with active or convalescent COVID-19. The sample taken for sequencing was peripheral blood. The chain links TRBV5-1 to TRBJ2-1; 13 bases match TRBD2. CDR3 nucleotide sequence: TGCGCCAGCAGCTTGGTGTGGACTAGCGGGAGTGGGCATCAGGAGCAGTTCTTC. Protein sequence: CASSLVWTSGSGHQEQFF. Based on the CDR3 plus reference TRBV5-1 and TRBJ2-1, the full variable domain is KAGVTQTPRYLIKTRGQQVTLSCSPISGHRSVSWYQQTPGQGLQFLFEYFSETQRNKGNFPGRFSGRQFSNSRSEMNVSTLELGDSALYLCASSLVWTSGSGHQEQFFGPGTRLTVL.